This entry is about one T cell receptor beta chain. What it recognizes is unknown. Other DNA sequences within the sample encode an identical CDR3. Per the study methods: As immunoSEQ supplied junction-only sequences (without quality scores), filtering differed. The protocol was immunoSEQ multiplex PCR, while the TCRdb copy is restricted to in-frame clones and leaves out a portion. Clone size and the V and J calls come from that table; the DNA yielded D and trimming. Seen here are 2 million or so clones, 95% observed once, and the top ten hold 0.1% to 0.15%. Everyone who donated was a Caucasian adult who lived in Nashville, Tennessee. The data were taken from a study of shared clonotypes between healthy human individuals. Study-level findings and limits: Sharing across four donors was highest in naive CD4 (around 5%) and lowest in memory CD8 (0.4%).

CDR3 length: 15 residues. Germline V gene data show CDR1 as SGHAT and CDR2 as FQNNGV. Trimming cost V 3 bases and J 2 bases; bases outside gene matches: 4. The sequence was collected from a man between 18 and 29 years old in good health. Sequenced input: naive CD4+ T cells sorted from blood. Sample subset: CD45RA+ positively selected. V usage is TRBV11-2 and J usage is TRBJ2-7; 10 nucleotides match TRBD1. Written as DNA, the CDR3 is TGTGCCAGCAGCTTGGGGACAGGGGTGACCTACGAGCAGTACTTC. It specifies CASSLGTGVTYEQYF.